The 5 T cell receptor beta chains reported below all come from one sample, sequenced in a study of cytomegalovirus exposure and HLA in healthy donors listed by TCRdb under 2017. Libraries were built with the immunoSEQ multiplex PCR assay. Sourced from immuneACCESS, this table was stored by TCRdb with only in-frame sequences that have V and J called. A share of the clones is absent; for the studies checked, an unresolved V gene accounts for under half, and the remainder has no known explanation. The sample contains about 170,000 clones, roughly 89% of them found a single time. The top ten clonotypes cover 9% to 12% of the sample. The material sequenced was PBMCs. The receptors come from a woman between 18 and 30 years old in good health and CMV-seropositive.

Points on this clone: Sequence at one end of the junction differs from germline and may be a read error. This chain joins TRBV6-1 and TRBJ2-3; D is uncertain. CDR1 and CDR2 from the germline V gene are MNHNS and SASEGT. This CDR3 has 10 residues. The CDR3 protein is CASSEWVAVF. DNA for the CDR3: TGTGCCAGCAGTGAGTGGGTCGCGGTATTT.

This rearrangement joins TRBV4-3 to TRBJ2-3; 11 nucleotides agree with TRBD1. This CDR3 region has 17 residues. V shed 1 base and J 3 bases; nucleotides not matched to a gene: 6. The germline V gene has CDR1 LGHNA and CDR2 YSLEER. The CDR3 reads CASSQGVGTGGTDTQYF. CDR3 sequence (DNA): TGCGCCAGCAGCCAAGGCGTCGGGACAGGGGGGACAGATACGCAGTATTTT.

The gene calls are TRBV28 and TRBJ1-1; tentative D call: TRBD1 (6 bases). The CDR3 spans 14 residues. Germline CDR1 and CDR2: MDHEN and SYDVKM. V was pared by 3 bases and J by 7 bases, with 15 bases between. The CDR3 is CASSFLGGQGEAFF. In DNA, the CDR3 is TGTGCCAGCAGTTTCCTCGGGGGGCAGGGTGAAGCTTTCTTT.

V is TRBV7-3 and J is TRBJ2-1, with D possibly TRBD2 on 6 matching bases. The CDR3 spans 16 residues. Trimming pared 2 bases from V and 4 bases from J, leaving 15 bases between. Germline lookup yields CDR1 SGHTA and CDR2 FQGTGA. CDR3 residues: CASSLGDSRSYNEQFF. CDR3 DNA sequence: TGTGCCAGCAGCTTAGGGGACTCGAGATCTTACAATGAGCAGTTCTTC.

V usage is TRBV19 and J usage is TRBJ2-7; 8 bases agree with TRBD1. The CDR3 contains 15 residues. The germline gives CDR1 LNHDA, CDR2 SQIVND (reference sequence). V dropped 6 bases and J dropped 3; count of bases not matched to a gene: 10. CDR3: CASSQGAGGFYEQYF. The CDR3 coding sequence is TGTGCCAGTAGCCAAGGGGCAGGGGGCTTCTACGAGCAGTACTTC.